These 19 T cell receptor beta chains share one sample of origin, sequenced in a study of OX40 agonist ivuxolimab in advanced cancers. Profiling relied on immunoSEQ multiplex PCR, and the TCRdb table lists in-frame clones only, not all of them. The sample yields 60,000 to 90,000 clones, 90% seen once. The source material was CD4+ or CD8+ T cells sorted from blood, sampled in a trial of the OX40 agonist ivuxolimab. These receptors all stem from an adult with an advanced solid tumor such as melanoma, head and neck, liver or kidney cancer.

The rearrangement links TRBV10-3 to TRBJ1-5; no clear D gene. The V gene lost 2 bases and the J gene lost 10 bases, with 12 bases spanning the gap. The CDR3 is made up of 13 amino acids. Looked up from germline, CDR1 is ENHRY and CDR2 is SYGVKD. CDR3 in amino acids: CAISENNIKPQHF. The CDR3 DNA reads TGTGCCATCAGTGAGAATAATATCAAACCCCAGCATTTT.

V and J are TRBV5-5 and TRBJ1-6, with TRBD1 identical over 7 bases. Germline V gene sequence: CDR1 SGHKS, CDR2 YYEKEE (reference sequence). The junction had 14 bases not matched to a gene; V was cut back by 0 bases and J by 5 bases. This CDR3 has 19 residues. The CDR3 region has the DNA TGTGCCAGCAGCTTGGGAAGACCGGGACAGTCAATGAATAATTCACCCCTCCACTTT. It specifies CASSLGRPGQSMNNSPLHF.

V is TRBV25-1 and J is TRBJ2-2; a possible D gene is TRBD1 (5 bases). The CDR3 length is 16 residues. V was clipped by 0 bases and J by 3 bases, with 11 bases between them. The germline gives CDR1 MGHDK, CDR2 SYGVNS. This CDR3 is CASSEYGALDTGELFF. The CDR3 nucleotides are TGTGCCAGCAGTGAATATGGGGCCCTAGACACCGGGGAGCTGTTTTTT.

This chain links TRBV6-5 with TRBJ2-7; no firm D call. Trimming pared 8 bases from V and 0 bases from J, leaving 8 bases between. This CDR3 contains 12 residues. The germline V gene has CDR1 MNHEY and CDR2 SVGAGI. The DNA for the CDR3 is TGTGCCAGCCGGGTCAGCTCCTACGAGCAGTACTTC. As protein: CASRVSSYEQYF.

This chain connects TRBV21-1 to TRBJ2-6; the table's TRBD1 call for D was not verified on the DNA. TRBV21-1 represents a pseudogene. This CDR3 is built from 15 residues. CDR3 bases: TGTGCCAGCGGGACAGGTAACTCTGGGGCCAACGTCCTGACTTTC. This sequence encodes CASGTGNSGANVLTF.

J is TRBJ2-3 and V is TRBV18, with TRBD2 matching over 7 bases. V shed 2 bases, J shed 3 bases, and the junction held 2 bases outside the gene matches. The CDR3 spans 14 residues. Germline CDR1 is KGHSH and CDR2 is LQKENI. CDR3 amino acids: CASSPGGVTDTQYF. CDR3 DNA sequence: TGTGCCAGCTCACCAGGGGGGGTGACAGATACGCAGTATTTT.

The V gene is TRBV2, the J gene TRBJ1-5, with TRBD1 identical over 8 bases. The CDR3 runs to 13 residues. Germline CDR1 is SNHLY and CDR2 is FYNNEI. V lost 10 bases and J lost 6; bases outside the gene matches: 8. CDR3 DNA sequence: TGTGCCACCCGCGGACAGGGCGGTCAGCCCCAGCATTTT. Amino acid sequence: CATRGQGGQPQHF.

This clone was found a few times. The V gene is TRBV5-4, the J gene TRBJ1-2; the match to TRBD1 covers 8 bases. This CDR3 spans 14 amino acids. V lost 0 bases and J lost 6; bases outside the gene matches: 4. Germline V gene sequence: CDR1 SGHNT, CDR2 YYREEE (reference sequence). The chain's CDR3 is CASSLGQGLNGYTF. For the CDR3, the DNA is TGTGCCAGCAGCTTGGGACAGGGGCTGAATGGCTACACCTTC.

The chain has TRBV30 and TRBJ2-5; D is possibly TRBD2 (5 bases). Germline CDR1 GTSNPN, CDR2 SVGIG (reference sequence). With 0 bases removed from V and 14 bases from J, the gap between germline ends came to 19 bases. The CDR3 is made up of 13 amino acids. This CDR3 is CAWSVGVSGLLYF. Written as DNA, the CDR3 is TGTGCCTGGAGTGTAGGTGTAAGCGGCCTACTTTACTTC. The full variable domain, in which reference TRBV30 and TRBJ2-5 provide the parts outside the CDR3, is SQTIHQWPATLVQPVGSPLSLECTVEGTSNPNLYWYRQAAGRGLQLLFYSVGIGQISSEVPQNLSASRPQDRQFILSSKKLLLSDSGFYLCAWSVGVSGLLYFGPGTRLLVL.

This clone showed up just a few times. The chain employs TRBV28 and TRBJ2-7; the D is unclear. The germline V gene has CDR1 MDHEN and CDR2 SYDVKM. This CDR3 is built from 16 residues. With 3 bases removed from V and 3 bases from J, the gap between germline ends came to 18 bases. CDR3 sequence reads: CASSFLGLDSDYEQYF. CDR3 bases: TGTGCCAGCAGTTTTCTAGGGTTGGATTCGGACTACGAGCAGTACTTC.

The chain couples TRBV28 to TRBJ2-1, with 11 bases matching TRBD2. CDR1 is MDHEN and CDR2 is SYDVKM in the germline V gene. The trim removed 5 bases at V and 9 bases at J, leaving 6 bases unmatched. This CDR3 has 14 residues. CDR3: CASSPLAGVTEQFF. CDR3 nucleotide sequence: TGTGCCAGCAGTCCACTAGCGGGAGTCACTGAGCAGTTCTTC.

The chain recombines TRBV4-3 with TRBJ1-2; D unclear. V was shortened by 0 bases and J by 7 bases, with 15 bases between the two germline ends. Germline V lookup: CDR1 LGHNA, CDR2 YSLEER. This CDR3 is 15 amino acids long. CDR3 nucleotides: TGCGCCAGCAGCCAAGAGGCAGACTCCTTGGGTGGCTACACCTTC. It yields the protein CASSQEADSLGGYTF.

The chain has TRBV29-1 and TRBJ2-4; D might be TRBD1 (5 bases). V was shortened by 0 bases and J by 7 bases, with 13 bases between the two germline ends. The CDR3 consists of 14 residues. From germline, CDR1 is SQVTM and CDR2 ANQGSEA. CDR3: CSVEDLRAANIQYF. The CDR3 region has the DNA TGCAGCGTTGAAGATCTCAGGGCAGCGAACATTCAGTACTTC.

This clone appeared once. The chain carries TRBV5-1 and TRBJ2-2, with D perhaps TRBD2 (5 bases). From germline, CDR1 is SGHRS and CDR2 YFSETQ. With 4 bases removed from V and 7 bases from J, the gap between germline ends came to 17 bases. The CDR3 spans 15 residues. The CDR3 region has the DNA TGCGCCAGCAGCCTTTCGGGATTATTTGGCGGGGAGCTGTTTTTT. Amino acids: CASSLSGLFGGELFF.

Notes on this clone: Other nucleotide sequences in the sample specify the same CDR3. The rearrangement uses TRBV18 and TRBJ2-1; 8 positions match TRBD1. The V gene end was trimmed by 5 bases and the J gene end by 2 bases; junction bases not matched to a gene: 2. This CDR3 has 14 residues. Germline V gene lookup returns CDR1 KGHSH and CDR2 LQKENI. The CDR3 loop is CASSLQGAYNEQFF. The CDR3 DNA reads TGTGCCAGCTCATTACAGGGGGCCTACAATGAGCAGTTCTTC.

This clone was recorded only once. This chain connects TRBV23-1 to TRBJ1-2; no clear D gene. TRBV23-1 is an open reading frame, and its role is uncertain. This CDR3 comprises 13 residues. The germline V and J ends were trimmed by 3 bases and 4 bases, with 9 bases remaining between them. This chain's CDR3 is CASSHWVPYGYTF. The CDR3, as DNA: TGCGCCAGCAGTCATTGGGTTCCCTATGGCTACACCTTC.

The chain has TRBV5-4 and TRBJ1-1; the D gene is possibly TRBD1 (5 bases). V lost 1 base, J lost 6 bases, and 7 bases lay in between. This CDR3 region has 12 residues. Germline lookup yields CDR1 SGHNT and CDR2 YYREEE (reference sequence). CDR3 protein: CASSLRGPEAFF. CDR3 nucleotides: TGTGCCAGCAGCTTGAGGGGACCTGAAGCTTTCTTT.

The rearrangement uses TRBV7-2 and TRBJ2-3; D is unclear. V was shortened by 3 bases and J by 4 bases, with 5 bases between the two germline ends. There are 12 residues in the CDR3. Germline lookup yields CDR1 SGHTA and CDR2 FQGNSA. For the CDR3, the DNA is TGTGCCAGCAGCTTTCAGCCAGATACGCAGTATTTT. Protein sequence: CASSFQPDTQYF.

Remarks on this clone: Other DNA sequences in the same sample also yield this CDR3. This chain connects TRBV10-2 to TRBJ2-7; D unclear. CDR1 is WSHSY, CDR2 SAAADI, per germline. This CDR3 comprises 12 residues. V was trimmed by 3 bases and J by 1 base, leaving 4 bases between them. CDR3 nucleotides: TGCGCCAGCAGTGATAAGTCCTACGAGCAGTACTTC. Its translation: CASSDKSYEQYF.